Shown below are 10 T cell receptor beta chains from a single sample sequenced in a study of T cell responses to AZD1222 COVID-19 vaccine. Measured with immunoSEQ multiplex PCR; TCRdb has only the in-frame clones, and not every one. In the table there are 150,000 to 200,000 clones, over 80% of which are singletons. The material sequenced was peripheral blood, taken on day 0 of AZD1222 vaccination. These receptors came from an adult in good health.

The genes are TRBV12-3 or TRBV12-4 and TRBJ1-4; D gene ambiguous. The CDR3 has 13 amino acids. V was shortened by 6 bases and J by 5 bases, with 10 bases between the two germline ends. The DNA of the CDR3 is TGTGCCAGCAGGGAAGCGGGGAATGAAAAACTGTTTTTT. This sequence encodes CASREAGNEKLFF.

The chain joins TRBV24-1 to TRBJ1-1; the D is unclear. The CDR3 extends over 15 amino acids. V was cut by 4 bases and J by 1 base, with 12 bases left in between. From germline, CDR1 is KGHDR and CDR2 SFDVKD. The CDR3 nucleotides are TGTGCCACCAGTGAGGGCGGAAGGAGGAACACTGAAGCTTTCTTT. Translated: CATSEGGRRNTEAFF.

The chain recombines TRBV4-1 with TRBJ1-4; D may be TRBD1 (5 bases). CDR1 is MGHRA, CDR2 YSYEKL, per germline. V was trimmed by 0 bases and J by 4 bases, leaving 12 bases between them. The length of the CDR3 is 16 residues. The DNA of the CDR3 is TGCGCCAGCAGCCAAGAGTCGGGGGTTCTTAATGAAAAACTGTTTTTT. Protein sequence: CASSQESGVLNEKLFF.

The CDR3 DNA sequence: TGTGCCAGTAGAACTCAGACAGCCATGAACACTGAAGCTTTCTTT. Translating gives CASRTQTAMNTEAFF. The V call is TRBV19, the J call TRBJ1-1; tentatively, D is TRBD1 (5 bases). The CDR3 has 15 residues. The V gene lost 6 bases and the J gene lost 0 bases, with 14 bases spanning the gap. Germline CDR1 LNHDA, CDR2 SQIVND (reference sequence).

V gene TRBV6-5 combines with J gene TRBJ1-4; no clear D. Germline V gene lookup returns CDR1 MNHEY and CDR2 SVGAGI. This CDR3 comprises 14 residues. The germline V and J ends were trimmed by 5 bases and 4 bases, with 11 bases remaining between them. The CDR3 spells CASSLSGVNEKLFF. CDR3 sequence (DNA): TGTGCCAGCAGTCTCAGTGGTGTTAATGAAAAACTGTTTTTT.

V gene TRBV3-1 (or the pseudogene TRBV3-2) combines with J gene TRBJ2-2, with TRBD2 as a possible D gene (6 bases). Germline V gives CDR1 LGHDT, CDR2 YNNKEL (reference sequence). This CDR3 has 16 amino acids. The V end was cut by 4 bases, the J end by 2 bases, with 14 bases between. DNA of the CDR3: TGTGCCAGCAGCCCCCAAAGCGGGCCCAACACCGGGGAGCTGTTTTTT. It is translated as CASSPQSGPNTGELFF.

The chain has TRBV2 and TRBJ2-1, with TRBD2 matching over 11 bases. Germline CDR1 and CDR2: SNHLY and FYNNEI. This CDR3 comprises 17 residues. After removal of 6 bases from V and 0 bases from J, the junction contained 7 bases not matched to a gene. CDR3 nucleotide sequence: TGTGCCAGCAGGGGGACTAGCGGAACCCTCTCCTACAATGAGCAGTTCTTC. Translating it yields CASRGTSGTLSYNEQFF.

The rearrangement uses TRBV11-2 and TRBJ2-7; unclear D gene. The CDR3 is 12 residues long. Trimming took off 10 bases at V and 9 bases at J, with 19 bases between the two ends. Germline V gene sequence: CDR1 SGHAT, CDR2 FQNNGV. CDR3 bases: TGTGCCACCAGTAGAGGTAACGCAAGGCAGTACTTC. Protein: CATSRGNARQYF.

This chain uses TRBV27 with TRBJ1-1; D remains unclear. Germline CDR1 MNHEY, CDR2 SMNVEV (reference sequence). Deletions cut 4 bases from V and 1 base from J, with 13 bases between. There are 15 residues in the CDR3. The DNA for the CDR3 is TGTGCCAGCAGTTCTCCTCGGCAGAAGAACACTGAAGCTTTCTTT. Residues: CASSSPRQKNTEAFF.

The J gene is TRBJ1-2, the V gene TRBV30; D remains unclear. CDR1 and CDR2 from the germline V gene are GTSNPN and SVGIG (reference sequence). The V gene lost 2 bases and the J gene lost 2 bases, with 6 bases spanning the gap. The CDR3 extends over 12 amino acids. The chain's CDR3 is CAWSLVNYGYTF. The CDR3 bases are TGTGCCTGGAGTCTAGTGAACTATGGCTACACCTTC.